The subject of this entry is one TCR beta chain. The data are from a study of T cell repertoires in MIS-A myocarditis. Clones were sequenced by immunoSEQ multiplex PCR, and TCRdb holds only the in-frame ones, with some missing. The repertoire holds 10,000 to 13,000 clones, with roughly 83% as singletons. The CDR3 is 12 residues long. Germline V gene sequence: CDR1 MNHEY, CDR2 SVGEGT. Trimming stripped 6 bases from V and 7 bases from J, with 10 bases between. The material sequenced was right ventricle heart tissue obtained at autopsy. The chain couples TRBV6-2 or TRBV6-3 to TRBJ2-1; D not resolved. The sequence came from a man aged 18 to 29 with fulminant myocarditis from multisystem inflammatory syndrome in adults (MIS-A) after COVID-19. Here the CDR3 reads CASSLPRNEQFF. In nucleotides, the CDR3 is TGTGCCAGCAGCCTGCCCCGTAATGAGCAGTTCTTC.